The rows below give T cell receptor beta chains drawn from one sample of a study of response to subunit inactivated influenza vaccine. TCRdb itself ran the RT-PCR reads through MiXCR, one entry per CDR3 protein. Of about 780,000 distinct CDR3 sequences listed, 15% to 20% are singletons. Sequencing used PBMCs from blood, obtained 5 days after vaccination. The receptors come from a man aged 45-65 years who received an inactivated influenza vaccine. Each CDR3 is given with its conserved first and last residue.

v_gene,CDR3aa
TRBV6-2/TRBV6-3,CASSYSEVGELFF
TRBV29-1,CSLSQGDTEAFF
TRBV28,CASSSTGQGLDDYGYTF
TRBV5-1,CASSWGDTSTGANVLTF
TRBV5-1,CASSLVGIGTEAFF
TRBV27,CASSLTRSMLYEQYF
TRBV29-1,CSVNHSQGYTF
TRBV5-1,CASSVTGLADAKNIQYF
TRBV9,CASSAGHENQPQHF
TRBV12-3/TRBV12-4,CASSLSAGRNEQFF
TRBV12-3/TRBV12-4,CASRRSSGRGAEQFF
TRBV6-1,CAASGGPRDTQYF
TRBV28,CASSFGLGDEQYF
TRBV5-6,CASSLRRNNQPQHF
TRBV4-3,CASSQFSANTGELFF
TRBV20-1,CSAPHAGLGNEKLFF
TRBV11-1,CASSPIPGGLNEQFF
TRBV20-1,CSASGQRPDEQYF
TRBV20-1,CSARAGANTGELFF
TRBV6-6,CASSRTSRPEAFF
TRBV29-1,CSVGLGTLNTEAFF
TRBV12-3/TRBV12-4,CASSLGQGGTGELFF
TRBV5-1,CASSFRGDRGNNEQFF
TRBV11-1,CASSSKKPGQGRDQPQHF
TRBV4-3,CASSQEPTAAYEQYF
TRBV29-1,CSVQLEGLQTQYF
TRBV20-1,CSADGLAGGPSGEQFF
TRBV28,CASSTPGTGAGANVLTF
TRBV10-3,CAISGTGLSNTGELFF
TRBV14,CASSPTWTDYEQYF
TRBV12-3/TRBV12-4,CASSPGLAGPRGQFF
TRBV5-8,CASSLLSSGNTEAFF
TRBV5-1,CASSPLGQGAPGGYTF
TRBV18,CASSPRTSSVSYNEQFF
TRBV6-5,CASSYSLGSRANEQFF
TRBV10-2,CASSDGGRGVAGELFF
TRBV5-6,CASSLLGPVYEQYF
TRBV3-1,CASSQGPAGAQSNEQFF
TRBV9,CASSAHETEAFF
TRBV9,CASSSGLLGLEQYF
TRBV7-9,CASSPKPGQRKNEQFF
TRBV15,CATSRLGGQEAFF
TRBV20-1,CRAGQGRTGELFF
TRBV6-5,CASSYWGQGNEQFF